This T cell receptor (beta chain) was captured in a study of control samples from healthy donors and cancer patients. Germline CDR1 reads SGHTA; CDR2 reads FQGNSA. J lost 5 bases, V lost 5 bases, and 6 bases had no gene match. The CDR3 is made up of 15 amino acids. This table comes from immunoSEQ multiplex PCR, and its TCRdb copy is limited to in-frame clones, with some not included. The sample yields 95,000 to 150,000 clones, approximately 87% seen once. Specimen: blood. The chain recombines TRBV7-2 with TRBJ2-2; 9 nucleotides line up with TRBD1. The TCR comes from a man between 60 and 75 years old in good health. CDR3 sequence reads: CASSPPGTGTGELFF. DNA of the CDR3: TGTGCCAGCAGCCCGCCAGGGACAGGGACCGGGGAGCTGTTTTTT.